The 21 T cell receptor beta chains below were found in one sample sequenced in a study of blood T cells in healthy people across ages. A sample-barcoded 5' primer and a J-beta primer mix were used in a second PCR of roughly 7 to 11 cycles. TCRdb analysed the 5' RACE reads with MiXCR anew, one entry per CDR3 protein. The top ten clones hold 15% to 20% of a sample with about 780,000 distinct CDR3 sequences, 35% to 50% of them seen once. Sequencing was performed on blood. The source of these receptors is a man at least 80 years old in good health.

The sample holds a few counts of this clonotype. V gene TRBV4-3 combines with J gene TRBJ2-1, with 8 bases lining up with TRBD2. The trim removed 5 bases at V and 8 bases at J, leaving 14 bases unmatched. This CDR3 spans 16 amino acids. Germline V gene data show CDR1 as LGHNA and CDR2 as YSLEER. For the CDR3, the DNA is TGCGCCAGCAGCAAAGGGGGGCAGCGGGAGAGGTATGAGCAGTTCTTC. Translation: CASSKGGQRERYEQFF.

As to this clonotype: A much larger clone differs from this one at a single base, so this may be a read error. V gene TRBV7-2 combines with J gene TRBJ2-5; 7 positions match TRBD2. The V gene's germline CDR1 is SGHTA and CDR2 FQGNSA. V was pared by 5 bases and J by 11 bases, with 14 bases of the junction left unmatched. CDR3 length equals 14 residues. The CDR3 region has the DNA TGTGCCAGCAGCCCGGCTCGACTAGCTAGTGAGCAGTACTTC. Encoded protein: CASSPARLASEQYF.

This rearrangement joins TRBV20-1 to TRBJ2-3, with D perhaps matching TRBD1 (5 bases). The CDR3 length is 12 residues. The V end was cut by 2 bases, the J end by 6 bases, with 9 bases between. Germline CDR1 DFQATT, CDR2 SNEGSKA (reference sequence). CDR3 in amino acids: CSARQGVDTQYF. CDR3 sequence (DNA): TGCAGTGCTAGACAAGGGGTGGATACGCAGTATTTT.

This clonotype was seen a few times. This chain connects TRBV5-1 to TRBJ1-5; possibly TRBD1 for D (6 bases). From germline, CDR1 is SGHRS and CDR2 YFSETQ. The V end was cut by 0 bases, the J end by 4 bases, with 11 bases between. The CDR3 has 15 residues. CDR3 bases: TGCGCCAGCAGCTTGGCTGGACAGCTTAATCAGCCCCAGCATTTT. It is translated as CASSLAGQLNQPQHF.

The chain carries TRBV29-1 and TRBJ2-4; 8 nucleotides align to TRBD1. This CDR3 contains 13 residues. Germline assignment: CDR1 SQVTM and CDR2 ANQGSEA. Trimming cost V 1 base and J 10 bases; bases outside gene matches: 6. CDR3 sequence (DNA): TGCAGCGTTGAAGTAGGCAGGGGGCGGATTCAGTACTTC. Amino acid sequence: CSVEVGRGRIQYF.

The V gene is TRBV7-9, the J gene TRBJ2-7; no definite D call. The V and J ends lost 5 bases and 4 bases respectively, with 15 bases between them. This CDR3 region has 14 residues. The germline CDR1 and CDR2 sequences are SEHNR and FQNEAQ (reference sequence). The CDR3 is CASSLGSVAYEQYF. The CDR3 DNA sequence: TGTGCCAGCAGCCTCGGAAGCGTCGCGTACGAGCAGTACTTC.

This clonotype occurred once. The chain carries TRBV2 and TRBJ1-6; a weak D match, TRBD1 (6 bases). The CDR3 length is 15 residues. CDR1 and CDR2 from the germline V gene are SNHLY and FYNNEI. Trimming pared 9 bases from V and 6 bases from J, leaving 18 bases between. This CDR3 reads CARRTAGTSNSPLHF. For the CDR3, the DNA is TGTGCCAGGAGGACAGCAGGAACATCTAATTCACCCCTCCACTTT.

The rearrangement uses TRBV27 and TRBJ2-7; D is perhaps TRBD2 (6 bases). Germline CDR1 MNHEY, CDR2 SMNVEV (reference sequence). Trimming left V 6 bases short and J 7 bases short, with 16 bases between. This CDR3 is 13 amino acids long. CDR3 sequence: CASRRDRANEQYF. In DNA form, the CDR3 reads TGTGCCAGCAGGCGGGACCGCGCCAATGAGCAGTACTTC.

This sequence joins TRBV20-1 and TRBJ2-5; 12 bases are a match to TRBD2. The CDR3 covers 14 residues. Trimming at V came to 6 bases and at J to 2 bases, leaving 4 bases not matched to a gene. Looked up from germline, CDR1 is DFQATT and CDR2 is SNEGSKA (reference sequence). CDR3 amino acids: CSADLAGGQETQYF. CDR3 DNA: TGCAGTGCCGATCTAGCGGGAGGGCAAGAGACCCAGTACTTC.

This clonotype came up once. The V gene is TRBV7-2, the J gene TRBJ1-2; 10 bases agree with TRBD1. The germline CDR1 and CDR2 sequences are SGHTA and FQGNSA. V was clipped by 4 bases and J by 7 bases; unmatched bases: 9. The CDR3 has 15 residues. CDR3 DNA: TGTGCCAGCAGCTGGCAGGGGACAGGGGAGAGTGGCTACACCTTC. Translating gives CASSWQGTGESGYTF.

The chain combines TRBV7-2 with TRBJ2-7; TRBD2 aligns across 9 bases. Germline V gene data show CDR1 as SGHTA and CDR2 as FQGNSA. The trim removed 2 bases at V and 3 bases at J, leaving 5 bases unmatched. The CDR3 spans 15 residues. The CDR3 DNA sequence: TGTGCCAGCAGCTTAACCCTAGCGGGGAACTACGAGCAGTACTTC. This gives the protein CASSLTLAGNYEQYF.

The chain joins TRBV29-1 to TRBJ1-1; 9 bases line up with TRBD1. Germline V gives CDR1 SQVTM, CDR2 ANQGSEA. This CDR3 comprises 15 residues. V trimming: 4 bases; J trimming: 5 bases; junction bases outside the gene matches: 11. Written as DNA, the CDR3 is TGCAGCGTTGGGGTCGGGGGACAGGGTGTAACTGAAGCTTTCTTT. It is translated as CSVGVGGQGVTEAFF.

The genes are TRBV7-3 and TRBJ2-1; the D gene is possibly TRBD2 (5 bases). Trimming stripped 7 bases from V and 8 bases from J, with 15 bases between. Germline lookup yields CDR1 SGHTA and CDR2 FQGTGA. The CDR3 is 13 amino acids. CDR3 residues: CASNIPGSDEQFF. In DNA, the CDR3 is TGTGCCAGCAATATCCCGGGAAGTGATGAGCAGTTCTTC.

This chain joins TRBV25-1 and TRBJ2-7, with TRBD1 matching over 8 bases. CDR1 is MGHDK, CDR2 SYGVNS, per germline. V lost 8 bases to trimming and J lost 6 bases; unmatched junction nucleotides: 18. The CDR3 spans 16 residues. The CDR3 DNA reads TGTGCCAGCCCAGATGCATTAGGTCAGGGGGCGCCCGAGCAGTACTTC. Its translation is CASPDALGQGAPEQYF.

V and J are TRBV6-2 or TRBV6-3 and TRBJ2-7; either TRBD1 or TRBD2 may supply D (5 bases each). This CDR3 spans 15 amino acids. Germline values: CDR1 MNHEY, CDR2 SVGEGT. Trimming removed 2 bases at V and 1 base at J, with 12 bases between. The DNA for the CDR3 is TGTGCCAGCAGTTACGGGTCGGGACCTTCCTACGAGCAGTACTTC. Translated: CASSYGSGPSYEQYF.

V is TRBV5-1 and J is TRBJ2-5; D may be TRBD1 (6 bases). The V end lost 4 bases, the J end lost 5 bases, and 15 bases lay between the germline ends. Germline CDR1 reads SGHRS; CDR2 reads YFSETQ. CDR3 length: 14 residues. CDR3 sequence (DNA): TGCGCCAGCAGCCTCAGGGGAAATAGCGAGACCCAGTACTTC. Protein product: CASSLRGNSETQYF.

In its sample, this clonotype was seen a few times. This chain links TRBV18 with TRBJ2-5; D not certain. V was clipped by 4 bases and J by 0 bases, with 12 bases between them. This CDR3 region has 15 residues. Germline loops: CDR1 KGHSH, CDR2 LQKENI. Here the CDR3 reads CASSRFQAYQETQYF. The CDR3 coding sequence is TGTGCCAGCTCACGATTTCAGGCGTACCAAGAGACCCAGTACTTC.

The chain has TRBV3-1 and TRBJ1-2, with 10 bases that match TRBD1. This CDR3 region has 16 residues. In germline, CDR1 is LGHDT, CDR2 YNNKEL (reference sequence). Losses at the gene ends were 0 bases for V and 8 bases for J; bases not matched to a gene: 9. The CDR3 region has the DNA TGTGCCAGCAGCCAAGATCTTTCCGGGACAGGGGACGGCTACACCTTC. It is translated as CASSQDLSGTGDGYTF.

Details on this clonotype: A read error is likely, as this CDR3 ends without the conserved phenylalanine or tryptophan. The rearrangement links TRBV7-2 to TRBJ2-7; D might be TRBD1 or TRBD2, each matching 5 bases. Germline V gene sequence: CDR1 SGHTA, CDR2 FQGNSA. The V end was cut by 0 bases, the J end by 2 bases, with 11 bases between. The CDR3 loop spans 15 amino acids. The CDR3 spells CASSLAGTEPYEQYL. In DNA, the CDR3 is TGTGCCAGCAGCTTAGCCGGGACGGAACCCTACGAGCAGTACTTA.

This clonotype was counted ten times or more. The chain employs TRBV12-3 or TRBV12-4 and TRBJ2-3; 9 nucleotides align to TRBD2. The CDR3 extends over 14 amino acids. Losses at the gene ends were 6 bases for V and 8 bases for J; bases not matched to a gene: 9. CDR3 nucleotides: TGTGCCAGCAGGCCGGGACTAGCTTCTCTTACGCAGTATTTT. It specifies CASRPGLASLTQYF.

The J gene is TRBJ2-1, the V gene TRBV7-9, with D hard to call. Looked up from germline, CDR1 is SEHNR and CDR2 is FQNEAQ (reference sequence). CDR3 length equals 15 residues. The V end lost 0 bases, the J end lost 6 bases, and 12 bases lay between the germline ends. CDR3 sequence (DNA): TGTGCCAGCAGCTTAGCTAGGACCACTGGCAATGAGCAGTTCTTC. Amino acids: CASSLARTTGNEQFF.